This entry is about one T cell receptor beta chain. Its specific antigen is unknown. Possible read error: a much larger clone is one base away. Sequencing relied on an Illumina HiSeq 2000. TCR beta chain libraries were generated through multiplex PCR amplification. High-throughput sequencing was used to analyze the amplified TCR beta chain products. TCRdb reran the public reads through fastp at Q25 and MiXCR, keeping productive beta chains. Each CDR3 protein appears once, grouped with its most common genes and DNA. The sample table records approximately 100,000 distinct CDR3 sequences; 20% to 25% of these occur just once. In total, the top ten clones hold around 1.3% of the sample. These data are taken from a study of breast tumors, draining lymph nodes, adjacent tissues (dated by TCRdb to 2016 to 2017). Notes on the research overall: TCR beta repertoires were compared across tumor, adjacent nontumor tissue and axillary lymph nodes obtained from breast cancer patients. In human breast cancer, the study set out to evaluate how tumor, surrounding tissue and draining lymph node repertoires relate to one another and whether T cells may move between these sites.

General findings and caveats noted by the study authors: Tumor T-cell repertoires showed less diversity than lymph node repertoires and more diversity than nontumor tissue repertoires, and tumor T-cell repertoires showed preferential V and J gene usage. The study presented the conclusion that tumor T cells originate in lymph nodes as consistent with a hypothesis, not as something directly demonstrated. The data were judged consistent with most tumor T cells deriving from the lymph node and then expanding within tumor tissue. The similarity between tumor and nontumor tissue repertoires was significantly greater in luminal-like breast cancer than in basal-like breast cancer.

Lymph node samples came from the axillary draining lymph nodes of breast cancer patients. The CDR3 sequence holds 15 residues, the cysteine and phenylalanine included. The only DNA kept is the CDR3, 45 bases in frame from the first base. Trimming removed 1 base from V and 2 bases from J, leaving 10 bases between the germline ends. In the germline V gene, CDR1 corresponds to SGHNT and CDR2 to YENEEA. The sample was axillary lymph node tissue. The rearrangement joined TRBV11-3 to TRBJ2-3, with the D gene not clear enough to name. The sequence derives from a female donor with breast cancer. Some clones in this sample may be carry-over from other donors' samples. The nucleotide sequence is given as TGTGCCAGCAGCTTAGGGGATGGCTTCACAGATACGCAGTATTTT. Translated, it gives CASSLGDGFTDTQYF.